This TCR beta chain was sequenced during a study of blood T cell repertoires in COVID-19. Study in general: The United States, Italy and Spain provided the acute and convalescent COVID-19 samples. Sources were T cells, B-cell-depleted T cells, or PBMCs; the material itself was cDNA or gDNA.

The CDR3 consists of 15 residues. V shed 1 base and J 7 bases; nucleotides not matched to a gene: 9. Germline CDR1 is SGHRS and CDR2 is YFSETQ. Authors' data handling: Quantification of nucleated cells was approximated via reference gene primer amplification. Generated by immunoSEQ multiplex PCR, the TCRdb table keeps only in-frame clones and is missing some. For V, J and clone size, that table is used; D and trimming come from the DNA. The sample records around 300,000 clones, approximately 91% being singletons. The rearrangement links TRBV5-1 to TRBJ1-2; 8 nucleotides match TRBD1. The sequenced sample was peripheral blood. The TCR originated in a woman aged 40 to 50 who had recovered from COVID-19. CDR3 amino acids: CASSLLGQGTSGYTF. CDR3 coding DNA: TGCGCCAGCAGCTTGCTTGGACAGGGAACTTCTGGCTACACCTTC. The full variable domain, its missing parts supplied by reference TRBV5-1 and TRBJ1-2, is KAGVTQTPRYLIKTRGQQVTLSCSPISGHRSVSWYQQTPGQGLQFLFEYFSETQRNKGNFPGRFSGRQFSNSRSEMNVSTLELGDSALYLCASSLLGQGTSGYTFGSGTRLTVV.